These T cell receptor beta chains were read from a single sample in a study of T cells after yellow fever vaccination. TCRdb called the 5' RACE reads again in MiXCR, with one record for every CDR3 protein. The sample includes approximately 580,000 distinct CDR3 sequences, about a sixth of them seen just once. Sequences were derived from PBMCs, sampled more than 4 days after the first yellow fever vaccination. Source of these receptors: a man aged 18 to 35 who received the YFV17D yellow fever vaccine. Both conserved end residues are trimmed from each CDR3.

v_call: TRBV5-4
j_call: TRBJ2-5
cdr3_aa: ASSSPSGGTLQETQY

v_call: TRBV29-1
j_call: TRBJ1-2
cdr3_aa: SVSPSGTGPNYGYT

v_call: TRBV6-5
j_call: TRBJ2-2
cdr3_aa: ASSYFFLEAHTGELF

v_call: TRBV7-9
j_call: TRBJ1-1
cdr3_aa: ASSLETGTEAF

v_call: TRBV5-1
j_call: TRBJ1-5
cdr3_aa: ASSLSGNSNQPQH

v_call: TRBV15
j_call: TRBJ1-4
cdr3_aa: ATSAPGREEEKLF

v_call: TRBV6-1
j_call: TRBJ2-7
cdr3_aa: ASSARRSSYEQY

v_call: TRBV7-8
j_call: TRBJ1-1
cdr3_aa: ASSSSTVIPGVNTEAF

v_call: TRBV7-2
j_call: TRBJ1-1
cdr3_aa: ASRRDRGNTEAF

v_call: TRBV21-1
j_call: TRBJ1-1
cdr3_aa: ASSKGGENTEAF

v_call: TRBV5-4
j_call: TRBJ2-1
cdr3_aa: ASSLHGGGAEQF

v_call: TRBV11-2
j_call: TRBJ2-2
cdr3_aa: ASSSRNRANTGELF

v_call: TRBV7-2
j_call: TRBJ2-5
cdr3_aa: ASSLALGGGETQY

v_call: TRBV20-1
j_call: TRBJ2-7
cdr3_aa: SAIHGSGRPFVEQY

v_call: TRBV4-3
j_call: TRBJ1-2
cdr3_aa: ASSQESHLFRNYGYT

v_call: TRBV28
j_call: TRBJ2-1
cdr3_aa: ASRRPLGTVKQF

v_call: TRBV7-2
j_call: TRBJ1-5
cdr3_aa: ASSLGGAPDQPQH

v_call: TRBV12-3/TRBV12-4
j_call: TRBJ2-6
cdr3_aa: ASRSPGVGANVLT

v_call: TRBV5-8
j_call: TRBJ2-3
cdr3_aa: ASSLNSGADTQY

v_call: TRBV6-1
j_call: TRBJ2-5
cdr3_aa: ASKQLAEKETQY

v_call: TRBV6-4
j_call: TRBJ2-3
cdr3_aa: ASSEATPQGPDTQY

v_call: TRBV7-9
j_call: TRBJ1-2
cdr3_aa: ASRRTGVGYGYT

v_call: TRBV12-3/TRBV12-4
j_call: TRBJ2-2
cdr3_aa: ASSFRGPNTGELF

v_call: TRBV5-4
j_call: TRBJ1-1
cdr3_aa: ASNREDTEAF

v_call: TRBV7-2
j_call: TRBJ1-2
cdr3_aa: ASSLDSRGYT

v_call: TRBV7-2
j_call: TRBJ2-2
cdr3_aa: ASKRGGGAAGELF

v_call: TRBV7-2
j_call: TRBJ1-4
cdr3_aa: ASRKGALGEKLF

v_call: TRBV7-2
j_call: TRBJ1-2
cdr3_aa: ASSPGLGANYGYT

v_call: TRBV4-1
j_call: TRBJ1-1
cdr3_aa: ASSDYGQGATEAF

v_call: TRBV10-3
j_call: TRBJ1-2
cdr3_aa: AIRDTDTPYGYT

v_call: TRBV6-2/TRBV6-3
j_call: TRBJ1-6
cdr3_aa: ASSRRSSYNSPLH

v_call: TRBV7-9
j_call: TRBJ2-7
cdr3_aa: ASSDRHRGASYEQY

v_call: TRBV7-9
j_call: TRBJ1-4
cdr3_aa: ASSSRSEKLF

v_call: TRBV12-3/TRBV12-4
j_call: TRBJ1-4
cdr3_aa: ATGKGGMGEKLF

v_call: TRBV20-1
j_call: TRBJ2-1
cdr3_aa: SARDVGGPWSDNEQF

v_call: TRBV10-3
j_call: TRBJ2-7
cdr3_aa: AISETGLPRQY

v_call: TRBV4-2
j_call: TRBJ1-3
cdr3_aa: ASSHSGTSGNTIY

v_call: TRBV27
j_call: TRBJ1-1
cdr3_aa: ASSLLRLRGTEVF

v_call: TRBV7-8
j_call: TRBJ1-3
cdr3_aa: ASSATGTALSGNTIY

v_call: TRBV7-2
j_call: TRBJ1-5
cdr3_aa: ASSLSGQGHQPQH

v_call: TRBV28
j_call: TRBJ1-6
cdr3_aa: ASSSGTGLSPLH

v_call: TRBV7-9
j_call: TRBJ2-3
cdr3_aa: ASSQGTASTDTQY

v_call: TRBV6-5
j_call: TRBJ2-1
cdr3_aa: ASSYSLGAPYNEQF

v_call: TRBV4-1
j_call: TRBJ2-7
cdr3_aa: ASSQDFAGLAGYEQY

v_call: TRBV5-1
j_call: TRBJ1-6
cdr3_aa: ASSDSGTLNSPLH

v_call: TRBV11-2
j_call: TRBJ2-3
cdr3_aa: ASSPGGGLDTQY

v_call: TRBV6-2/TRBV6-3
j_call: TRBJ1-6
cdr3_aa: ASSLRENNSPLH

v_call: TRBV5-5
j_call: TRBJ1-5
cdr3_aa: ASSLVVVDQPQH

v_call: TRBV4-3
j_call: TRBJ1-1
cdr3_aa: ASSQEGGTGWHTEAF

v_call: TRBV29-1
j_call: TRBJ2-7
cdr3_aa: SVTGSSYEQY